One sample yielded the 3 T cell receptor beta chains listed below, sequenced in a study of shared clonotypes between healthy human individuals. Using immunoSEQ multiplex PCR, the repertoire was profiled, and TCRdb retains in-frame clones only, with some absent. The top ten hold around 1.8% of the sample, which has some 2.1 million clones, 85% to 95% seen once. Only CD45RO-negative cells positively selected for CCR7 counted as naive CD8 cells, so terminally differentiated effector memory CD45RA+ cells were excluded. Specimen: naive CD8+ T cells from PBMCs. The receptors come from a man aged 18 to 35 in good health. Some clones in this sample may be carry-over from other donors' samples.

This chain links TRBV27 with TRBJ2-3; 8 bases align to TRBD1. V gave up 5 bases and J gave up 1 base; unmatched junction bases: 5. In germline, CDR1 is MNHEY, CDR2 SMNVEV (reference sequence). The CDR3 length is 15 residues. This CDR3 reads CASSPATGGTDTQYF. The CDR3 DNA follows: TGTGCCAGCAGTCCAGCGACAGGGGGCACAGATACGCAGTATTTT.

The chain recombines TRBV27 with TRBJ2-3, with 7 bases matching TRBD2. Germline V lookup: CDR1 MNHEY, CDR2 SMNVEV (reference sequence). The CDR3 is 15 amino acids. Germline trimming cut 2 bases from V and 4 bases from J; bases unmatched to any gene: 6. CDR3 loop: CASSLVGGSADTQYF. In DNA, the CDR3 is TGTGCCAGCAGTTTAGTTGGCGGGAGTGCAGATACGCAGTATTTT.

The chain links TRBV27 to TRBJ1-2; possibly TRBD1 for D (5 bases). V lost 4 bases and J lost 4, with 16 bases in between. Germline V gives CDR1 MNHEY, CDR2 SMNVEV (reference sequence). This CDR3 contains 15 residues. CDR3 loop: CASSSRQTPSYGYTF. CDR3 DNA: TGTGCCAGCAGTTCCCGACAGACCCCTAGCTATGGCTACACCTTC.